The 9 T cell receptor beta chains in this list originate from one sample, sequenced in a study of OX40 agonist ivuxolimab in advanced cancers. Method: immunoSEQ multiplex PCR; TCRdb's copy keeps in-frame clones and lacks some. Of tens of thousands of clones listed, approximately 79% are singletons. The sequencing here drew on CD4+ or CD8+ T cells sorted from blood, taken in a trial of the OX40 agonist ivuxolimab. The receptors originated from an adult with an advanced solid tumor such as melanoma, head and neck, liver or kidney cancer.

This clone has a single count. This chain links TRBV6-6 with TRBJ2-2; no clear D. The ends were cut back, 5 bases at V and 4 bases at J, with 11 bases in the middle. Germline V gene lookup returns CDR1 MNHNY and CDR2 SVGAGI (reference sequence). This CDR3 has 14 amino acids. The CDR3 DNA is TGTGCCAGCAGTCCCGTGGGCACCACCGGGGAGCTGTTTTTT. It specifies CASSPVGTTGELFF.

The CDR3 reads CASSDGTGIDEQFF. CDR3 nucleotides: TGTGCCAGCAGCGACGGAACAGGGATAGATGAGCAGTTCTTC. J is TRBJ2-1 and V is TRBV9; D perhaps matches TRBD1 (6 bases). V lost 3 bases and J lost 8, with 15 bases in between. There are 14 residues in the CDR3. CDR1 and CDR2 (germline): SGDLS, YYNGEE. Based on the CDR3 plus reference TRBV9 and TRBJ2-1, the full variable domain is DSGVTQTPKHLITATGQRVTLRCSPRSGDLSVYWYQQSLDQGLQFLIQYYNGEERAKGNILERFSAQQFPDLHSELNLSSLELGDSALYFCASSDGTGIDEQFFGPGTRLTVL.

The CDR3 DNA follows: TGTGCCAGCAGCTTCAGGGGTGGAGAGCTGTTTTTT. Its translation: CASSFRGGELFF. The rearrangement uses TRBV7-9 and TRBJ2-2; TRBD1 is a possible D gene (6 bases). The germline V gene encodes CDR1 SEHNR and CDR2 FQNEAQ (reference sequence). V gave up 3 bases and J gave up 11 bases, with 10 bases separating them. The CDR3 has 12 amino acids. Together with reference TRBV7-9 and TRBJ2-2, the CDR3 gives the full variable domain: DTGVSQNPRHKITKRGQNVTFRCDPISEHNRLYWYRQTLGQGPEFLTYFQNEAQLEKSRLLSDRFSAERPKGSFSTLEIQRTEQGDSAMYLCASSFRGGELFFGEGSRLTVL.

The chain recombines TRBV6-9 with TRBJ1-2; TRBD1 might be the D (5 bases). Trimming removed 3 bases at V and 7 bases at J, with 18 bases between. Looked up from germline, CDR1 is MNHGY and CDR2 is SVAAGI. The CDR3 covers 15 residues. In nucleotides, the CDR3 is TGTGCCAGCAGTTACACCGGGACGGGAACGGTTGGCTACACCTTC. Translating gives CASSYTGTGTVGYTF.

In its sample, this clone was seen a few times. CDR3 sequence (DNA): TGTGCCAGCAGCTTACTAGCGGGAGGTAGGGAGACCCAGTACTTC. It is translated as CASSLLAGGRETQYF. The J gene is TRBJ2-5, the V gene TRBV7-2; 11 bases line up with TRBD2. The V gene end was trimmed by 2 bases and the J gene end by 5 bases; junction bases not matched to a gene: 4. The CDR3 extends over 15 amino acids. Germline loops: CDR1 SGHTA, CDR2 FQGNSA. The whole variable domain, filled in from reference TRBV7-2 and TRBJ2-5, reads GAGVSQSPSNKVTEKGKDVELRCDPISGHTALYWYRQSLGQGLEFLIYFQGNSAPDKSGLPSDRFSAERTGGSVSTLTIQRTQQEDSAVYLCASSLLAGGRETQYFGPGTRLLVL.

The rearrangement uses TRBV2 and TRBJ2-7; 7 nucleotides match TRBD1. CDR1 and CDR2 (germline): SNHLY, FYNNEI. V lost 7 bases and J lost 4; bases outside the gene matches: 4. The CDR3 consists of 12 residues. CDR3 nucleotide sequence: TGTGCCAGCACCTGGGACAGTTACGAGCAGTACTTC. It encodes CASTWDSYEQYF.

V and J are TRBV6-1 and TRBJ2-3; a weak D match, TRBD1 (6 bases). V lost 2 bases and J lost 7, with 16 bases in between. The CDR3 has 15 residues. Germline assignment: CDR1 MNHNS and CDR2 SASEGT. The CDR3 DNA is TGTGCCAGCAGTGAACTACAGGGACCTTGGAATACGCAGTATTTT. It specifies CASSELQGPWNTQYF.

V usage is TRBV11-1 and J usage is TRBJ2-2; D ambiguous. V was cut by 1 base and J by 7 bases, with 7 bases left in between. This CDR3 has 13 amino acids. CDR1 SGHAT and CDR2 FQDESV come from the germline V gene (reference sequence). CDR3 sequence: CASSLVVGGELFF. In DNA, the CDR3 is TGTGCCAGCAGCTTAGTCGTGGGCGGGGAGCTGTTTTTT.

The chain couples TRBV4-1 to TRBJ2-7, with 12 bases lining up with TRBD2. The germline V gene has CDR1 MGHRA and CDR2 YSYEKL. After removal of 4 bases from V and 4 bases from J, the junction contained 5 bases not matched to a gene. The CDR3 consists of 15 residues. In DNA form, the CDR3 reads TGCGCCAGCAGCCCAACTAGCGGGGGGACTTACGAGCAGTACTTC. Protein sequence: CASSPTSGGTYEQYF.